These 7 T cell receptor beta chains came from one sample sequenced in a study of shared clonotypes between healthy human individuals. The assay was immunoSEQ multiplex PCR, and TCRdb's table has in-frame clones only and misses some. The table has roughly 500,000 clones, 81% seen once. The sample was PBMCs. These receptors came from a middle-aged woman in good health. Some clones in this sample may be carry-over from other donors' samples.

In the case of this clone: This clone may be a read error of a much larger clone one base away. The CDR3 coding sequence is TGTGCCAGCAGTTTAGCAGGCGTCAGGGGGGGGTCCTACGAGCAGTACTTC. Translated: CASSLAGVRGGSYEQYF. The chain has TRBV28 and TRBJ2-7, with D possibly called TRBD1 or TRBD2 (7 bases each). Trimming took off 2 bases at V and 1 base at J, with 18 bases between the two ends. Germline CDR1 MDHEN, CDR2 SYDVKM. This CDR3 contains 17 residues.

The V call is TRBV7-3, the J call TRBJ2-1, with TRBD2 identical over 8 bases. CDR1 and CDR2 from the germline V gene are SGHTA and FQGTGA. With 1 base clipped from V and 7 bases from J, the junction kept 6 bases outside the gene matches. CDR3 size: 15 residues. The CDR3 loop is CASSLNSGSRNEQFF. For the CDR3, the DNA is TGTGCCAGCAGCTTAAACAGCGGGAGTCGGAATGAGCAGTTCTTC.

The chain joins TRBV29-1 to TRBJ2-1, with TRBD2 matching 7 bases. The germline V gene has CDR1 SQVTM and CDR2 ANQGSEA. The CDR3 sequence is 17 residues long. V lost 4 bases and J lost 8; bases outside the gene matches: 20. The CDR3 DNA is TGCAGCGTTGTGGGCGGGAGCGACCCACTAGGAGACGATGAGCAGTTCTTC. Translation: CSVVGGSDPLGDDEQFF.

Regarding this clone: This may stem from a read error, because a much larger clone lies one nucleotide away. The rearrangement links TRBV5-4 to TRBJ2-5; TRBD1 matches 8 bases. V was clipped by 3 bases and J by 3 bases; unmatched bases: 7. The CDR3 runs to 15 residues. Germline CDR1 reads SGHNT; CDR2 reads YYREEE (reference sequence). The chain's CDR3 is CASSSPGQEEETQYF. CDR3 nucleotide sequence: TGTGCCAGCAGCTCTCCGGGACAGGAAGAAGAGACCCAGTACTTC. Full variable domain (outside the CDR3, taken from reference TRBV5-4 and TRBJ2-5): ETGVTQSPTHLIKTRGQQVTLRCSSQSGHNTVSWYQQALGQGPQFIFQYYREEENGRGNFPPRFSGLQFPNYSSELNVNALELDDSALYLCASSSPGQEEETQYFGPGTRLLVL.

The chain combines TRBV18 with TRBJ2-3; a possible D gene is TRBD2 (6 bases). Trimming pared 0 bases from V and 2 bases from J, leaving 15 bases between. The germline V gene encodes CDR1 KGHSH and CDR2 LQKENI. The CDR3 is made up of 17 amino acids. Written as DNA, the CDR3 is TGTGCCAGCTCACCACCCCGTATGGGGGGAATCACAGATACGCAGTATTTT. Protein: CASSPPRMGGITDTQYF.

In regard to this clone: It differs at one base from a far larger clone, so likely a read error. Other DNA sequences in the same sample also yield this CDR3. The CDR3 nucleotides are TGCGCCAGCAGCCCTCGGGACAGTCGACAAGAGACCCAGTACTTC. Translating it yields CASSPRDSRQETQYF. V and J are TRBV4-3 and TRBJ2-5, with TRBD1 identical over 7 bases. Germline-derived CDR1 and CDR2 are LGHNA and YSLEER. The J segment lost 2 bases and the V segment lost 4 bases, leaving 7 bases of the junction unmatched. The length of the CDR3 is 15 residues.

The V and J genes are TRBV20-1 and TRBJ1-1, with D unclear. This CDR3 is 10 amino acids long. Trimming removed 3 bases at V and 5 bases at J, with 4 bases between. CDR1 is DFQATT and CDR2 is SNEGSKA in the germline V gene (reference sequence). CDR3 protein: CSARATEAFF. CDR3 DNA: TGCAGTGCTAGGGCTACTGAAGCTTTCTTT.